This T cell receptor (beta chain) was captured in a study of cytomegalovirus exposure and HLA in healthy donors. PCR involved 60 Vbeta and 13 Jbeta primers. The repertoire was sequenced with immunoSEQ multiplex PCR; TCRdb's copy has only in-frame clones and lacks some. The repertoire holds around 61,000 clones, with around 83% as singletons. Points on this clone: The antigen is not known.

Points from the study as a whole: For TCR beta chains, V- and J-gene trimming was later linked to a missense DCLRE1C variant. Published work reported that the classifier diagnosed cytomegalovirus status with high specificity and sensitivity. In vitro work confirmed that a few CMV-associated chains recognize CMV antigens.

The germline V gene encodes CDR1 SNHLY and CDR2 FYNNEI. The CDR3 runs to 14 residues. Trimming took 4 bases from V and 0 from J, leaving 9 bases between them. The source of this sequence is a man aged 40-50 years in good health and CMV-seronegative. The chain recombines TRBV2 with TRBJ2-5, with D maybe TRBD1 (6 bases). The sequenced sample consisted of PBMCs. The CDR3 nucleotides read TGTGCCAGCAGTGTAGGACAGTACCAAGAGACCCAGTACTTC. Residues: CASSVGQYQETQYF.